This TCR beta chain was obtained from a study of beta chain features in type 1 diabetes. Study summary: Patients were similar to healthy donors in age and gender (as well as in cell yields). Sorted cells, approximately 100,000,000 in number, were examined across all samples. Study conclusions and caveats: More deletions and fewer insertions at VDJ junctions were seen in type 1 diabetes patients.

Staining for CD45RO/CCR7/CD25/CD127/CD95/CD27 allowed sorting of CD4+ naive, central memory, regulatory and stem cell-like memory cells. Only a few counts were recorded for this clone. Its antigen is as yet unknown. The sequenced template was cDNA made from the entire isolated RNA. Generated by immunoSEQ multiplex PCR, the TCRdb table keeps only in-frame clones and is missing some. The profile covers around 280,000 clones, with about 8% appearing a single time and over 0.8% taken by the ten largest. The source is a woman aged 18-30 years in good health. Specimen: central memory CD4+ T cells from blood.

The CDR3 protein is CSVLLAGSGTDTQYF. For the CDR3, the DNA is TGCAGCGTTTTGCTAGCGGGAAGTGGGACAGATACGCAGTATTTT. The V and J genes are TRBV29-1 and TRBJ2-3, with TRBD2 identical over 9 bases. CDR1 is SQVTM and CDR2 is ANQGSEA in the germline V gene. The CDR3 totals 15 residues. V lost 5 bases to trimming and J lost 3 bases; unmatched junction nucleotides: 9.